Detailed here is one T cell receptor beta chain. Its cognate antigen is unknown. V lost 8 bases to trimming and J lost 2 bases; unmatched junction nucleotides: 6. This CDR3 region has 14 residues. The V gene's germline CDR1 is SNHLY and CDR2 FYNNEI. CDR3 and TCR beta VDJ profiling relied on genomic DNA as the template. TCRdb itself ran the reads through MiXCR, one entry per CDR3 protein. This sample has under 500,000 distinct CDR3 sequences; around 32% occur once, and the top ten carry about 0.8%. Patients chosen for sequencing had shown CD8+CD57+ cell expansion by flow cytometry. The entry originates in a study of CD8+CD57+ T cells in acquired aplastic anemia. Study-wide results and limits: Patients and controls had CD8+ Simpson's diversity values that were not significantly distinct. Overlap between patients and controls comprised 25 to 35 CD8+ CDR3 sequences.

The receptor comes from a human donor with aplastic anemia. The sequenced sample was sorted CD4+, CD8+, or CD8+CD57+ T cells (not recorded which) from PBMCs. V and J are TRBV2 and TRBJ2-7; 10 bases match TRBD1. The CDR3 loop reads CASRRQGAPYEQYF. DNA for the CDR3: TGTGCCAGCCGGAGACAGGGGGCTCCCTACGAGCAGTACTTC.